This T cell receptor (beta chain) was profiled in a study of blood T cell repertoires in COVID-19. Assay: immunoSEQ multiplex PCR; the TCRdb copy retains only in-frame clones and omits some. Of 60,000 or so clones listed, approximately 80% are singletons. The Seattle site enrolled patients during active infection and followed them longitudinally. Between the trimmed V and J ends, which lost 1 base and 2 bases, there was a span of 10 bases. The CDR3 loop spans 15 amino acids. Germline V gene lookup returns CDR1 SGHVS and CDR2 FQNEAQ. The chain employs TRBV7-8 and TRBJ2-3; D possibly corresponds to TRBD2 (6 bases). The sequenced sample consisted of peripheral blood. This clonotype was obtained from a man between 25 and 39 years old with COVID-19, enrolled during active disease. In nucleotides, the CDR3 is TGTGCCAGCAGCTTAGAGGGAGGCCCCACAGATACGCAGTATTTT. This codes for CASSLEGGPTDTQYF.